The rows below give T cell receptor beta chains drawn from one sample of a study of control samples from healthy donors and cancer patients. Only in-frame clones appear in the TCRdb table, and some are missing; sequencing was by immunoSEQ multiplex PCR. The top ten clones hold around 1.8% of a sample with about 130,000 clones, less than 90% of them seen once. The material sequenced was blood. These receptors were collected from a man younger than 35 in good health. CDR3s include the opening cysteine and the closing phenylalanine or tryptophan. Fields, in order: CDR3 length, clone size, D gene, J gene, V gene, CDR3 protein, CDR3 DNA. D genes are given only for firm matches. Clone size is stated in some rows and not others, as once, few, many or a class when expanded.

15	.	.	TRBJ1-5	TRBV2	CASSPTGGSNQPQHF	TGTGCCAGCAGTCCGACAGGAGGTAGCAATCAGCCCCAGCATTTT
17	few	TRBD1	TRBJ1-5	TRBV19	CASTLFARTGEDQPQHF	TGTGCCAGTACCCTGTTTGCGAGGACAGGGGAGGATCAGCCCCAGCATTTT
12	.	.	TRBJ2-3	TRBV24-1	CATSDFPDTQYF	TGTGCCACCAGTGATTTCCCAGATACGCAGTATTTT
15	.	TRBD1	TRBJ2-7	TRBV11-3	CASSYAGQGTYEQYF	TGTGCCAGCAGCTACGCGGGACAGGGGACCTACGAGCAGTACTTC
12	.	.	TRBJ2-1	TRBV9	CASSGVVSEQFF	TGTGCCAGCAGCGGCGTAGTTAGTGAGCAGTTCTTC
14	.	.	TRBJ1-4	TRBV19	CASRSGQNNEKLFF	TGTGCCAGTCGGAGCGGACAGAATAATGAAAAACTGTTTTTT
15	.	.	TRBJ1-1	TRBV7-2	CASSLAGVLKTEAFF	TGTGCCAGCAGCTTAGCAGGGGTACTGAAAACTGAAGCTTTCTTT
15	many	.	TRBJ2-7	TRBV11-2	CASSLLNTFRGEQYF	TGTGCCAGCAGCTTATTAAACACATTCCGGGGCGAGCAGTACTTC
11	.	.	TRBJ2-7	TRBV30	CAWSDPLRQYF	TGTGCCTGGAGTGACCCGTTGAGGCAGTACTTC
14	.	.	TRBJ2-5	TRBV7-7	CASSSDGYQETQYF	TGTGCTAGCAGCTCGGACGGGTACCAAGAGACCCAGTACTTC
13	.	TRBD1	TRBJ1-2	TRBV6-2/TRBV6-3	CASSSTGEGSYTF	TGTGCCAGCAGTTCAACAGGGGAAGGGAGCTACACCTTC
12	.	TRBD1	TRBJ2-1	TRBV19	CASITGGNEQFF	TGTGCCAGTATTACAGGGGGCAATGAGCAGTTCTTC